These 31 T cell receptor beta chains originate from one sample sequenced in a study of multiple sclerosis patients with progressive multifocal leukoencephalopathy. Generated by immunoSEQ multiplex PCR, the TCRdb table keeps only in-frame clones and is missing some. The sample includes 25,000 to 35,000 clones, approximately 89% of them seen just once. Regarding time point: 5 to 6 months of natalizumab therapy. Material: PBMCs, obtained from a patient treated with natalizumab. The source is a human donor with multiple sclerosis.

The chain recombines TRBV28 with TRBJ1-1, with D tentatively TRBD1 (5 bases). The CDR3 is 15 residues long. Germline CDR1 reads MDHEN; CDR2 reads SYDVKM. The V gene lost 3 bases and the J gene lost 1 base, with 12 bases spanning the gap. CDR3: CASSFPGASNTEAFF. The DNA for the CDR3 is TGTGCCAGCAGTTTCCCCGGGGCTTCGAACACTGAAGCTTTCTTT.

V usage is TRBV7-9 and J usage is TRBJ2-1, with 10 positions matching TRBD2. The trim removed 0 bases at V and 4 bases at J, leaving 9 bases unmatched. This CDR3 is 18 amino acids long. Germline loops: CDR1 SEHNR, CDR2 FQNEAQ (reference sequence). CDR3 amino acids: CASSLAALAGAPYNEQFF. DNA of the CDR3: TGTGCCAGCAGCTTAGCGGCGCTAGCGGGGGCCCCTTACAATGAGCAGTTCTTC.

V is TRBV5-4 and J is TRBJ2-1; 11 nucleotides align to TRBD2. The CDR3 is 16 residues long. From germline, CDR1 is SGHNT and CDR2 YYREEE (reference sequence). V shed 0 bases, J shed 2 bases, and the junction held 1 base outside the gene matches. CDR3 sequence: CASSLATSGTYNEQFF. Written as DNA, the CDR3 is TGTGCCAGCAGCTTGGCGACTAGCGGGACCTACAATGAGCAGTTCTTC.

The V gene is TRBV10-3, the J gene TRBJ1-2; D possibly corresponds to TRBD1 (5 bases). Per the germline V gene, CDR1 is ENHRY and CDR2 is SYGVKD. The CDR3 contains 13 residues. V was clipped by 7 bases and J by 6 bases, with 15 bases between them. CDR3 sequence reads: CAINSPGHHGYTF. CDR3 DNA: TGTGCCATCAATTCGCCAGGGCATCATGGCTACACCTTC.

This sequence joins TRBV10-3 and TRBJ1-1, with D perhaps matching TRBD1 (5 bases). Trimming left V 2 bases short and J 3 bases short, with 13 bases between. Looked up from germline, CDR1 is ENHRY and CDR2 is SYGVKD. This CDR3 is 15 amino acids long. The DNA of the CDR3 is TGTGCCATCAGTGAGCCAGGTTTGGGGCACACTGAAGCTTTCTTT. As protein: CAISEPGLGHTEAFF.

V usage is TRBV5-6 and J usage is TRBJ1-4; 8 nucleotides line up with TRBD1. V was pared by 1 base and J by 5 bases, with 7 bases of the junction left unmatched. Germline CDR1 and CDR2: SGHDT and YYEEEE. The CDR3 length is 16 residues. The DNA for the CDR3 is TGTGCCAGCAGCTTGACGGACAGGGTTAAGAATGAAAAACTGTTTTTT. Amino acid sequence: CASSLTDRVKNEKLFF.

This CDR3 is CASSLNAPGEQYF. The CDR3 DNA follows: TGTGCCAGCAGTTTAAACGCCCCTGGCGAGCAGTACTTC. The chain carries TRBV28 and TRBJ2-7; D is uncertain. The germline V and J ends were trimmed by 2 bases and 6 bases, with 11 bases remaining between them. The CDR3 covers 13 residues. The germline V gene encodes CDR1 MDHEN and CDR2 SYDVKM. The full variable domain, completed using reference TRBV28 and TRBJ2-7, is DVKVTQSSRYLVKRTGEKVFLECVQDMDHENMFWYRQDPGLGLRLIYFSYDVKMKEKGDIPEGYSVSREKKERFSLILESASTNQTSMYLCASSLNAPGEQYFGPGTRLTVT.

The chain carries TRBV5-1 and TRBJ2-1; D call uncertain. V lost 0 bases and J 7 bases, leaving 14 bases between the germline ends. CDR1 SGHRS and CDR2 YFSETQ come from the germline V gene. The CDR3 loop spans 15 amino acids. CDR3 residues: CASSLEASRRNEQFF. CDR3 DNA sequence: TGCGCCAGCAGCTTGGAGGCAAGCAGAAGGAATGAGCAGTTCTTC. The whole variable domain, remainder taken from reference TRBV5-1 and TRBJ2-1, is KAGVTQTPRYLIKTRGQQVTLSCSPISGHRSVSWYQQTPGQGLQFLFEYFSETQRNKGNFPGRFSGRQFSNSRSEMNVSTLELGDSALYLCASSLEASRRNEQFFGPGTRLTVL.

J is TRBJ1-5 and V is TRBV5-4; TRBD1 aligns across 7 bases. Germline CDR1 reads SGHNT; CDR2 reads YYREEE (reference sequence). The CDR3 is made up of 15 amino acids. J gave up 8 bases and V 0 bases, and 8 bases lay outside the gene matches. The CDR3: CASSLGGQTVKPQHF. The CDR3 bases are TGTGCCAGCAGCTTGGGGGGACAGACAGTTAAGCCCCAGCATTTT. Together with reference TRBV5-4 and TRBJ1-5, the CDR3 gives the full variable domain: ETGVTQSPTHLIKTRGQQVTLRCSSQSGHNTVSWYQQALGQGPQFIFQYYREEENGRGNFPPRFSGLQFPNYSSELNVNALELDDSALYLCASSLGGQTVKPQHFGDGTRLSIL.

The CDR3, as DNA: TGTGCCAGCACTCCTAACACCGGGGAGCTGTTTTTT. This encodes CASTPNTGELFF. This chain connects TRBV6-6 to TRBJ2-2; D is undetermined. Germline CDR1 MNHNY, CDR2 SVGAGI (reference sequence). Trimming removed 7 bases from V and 2 bases from J, with 5 bases in between. The CDR3 covers 12 residues.

Concerning this clone: A read error may produce the germline difference seen at one junction end. V is TRBV19 and J is TRBJ2-2, with TRBD1 as a possible D gene (5 bases). The length of the CDR3 is 16 residues. Germline-derived CDR1 and CDR2 are LNHDA and SQIVND (reference sequence). Written as DNA, the CDR3 is TGTGCCAGTAGTATAGTCCTTTCAGGGAACCCCGGGGAGCTGTTTTTT. This gives the protein CASSIVLSGNPGELFF.

This chain uses TRBV4-3 with TRBJ2-1; 10 bases align to TRBD2. The CDR3 has 16 residues. Losses at the gene ends were 4 bases for V and 5 bases for J; bases not matched to a gene: 8. CDR1 LGHNA and CDR2 YSLEER come from the germline V gene. The CDR3 loop reads CASSPWTSGLNNEQFF. The CDR3 DNA reads TGCGCCAGCAGCCCCTGGACTAGCGGTCTTAACAATGAGCAGTTCTTC.

The DNA of the CDR3 is TGTGCCAGCAGCTCGGGACAGGATAATTCACCCCTCCACTTT. It is translated as CASSSGQDNSPLHF. The genes are TRBV5-4 and TRBJ1-6; 8 bases line up with TRBD1. Germline V gene lookup returns CDR1 SGHNT and CDR2 YYREEE (reference sequence). V lost 3 bases and J lost 5; bases outside the gene matches: 1. The CDR3 runs to 14 residues. Complete variable domain (other parts from reference TRBV5-4 and TRBJ1-6): ETGVTQSPTHLIKTRGQQVTLRCSSQSGHNTVSWYQQALGQGPQFIFQYYREEENGRGNFPPRFSGLQFPNYSSELNVNALELDDSALYLCASSSGQDNSPLHFGNGTRLTVT.

The chain carries TRBV6-1 and TRBJ2-5; 12 nucleotides align to TRBD1. This CDR3 comprises 20 residues. After removal of 3 bases from V and 1 base from J, the junction contained 15 bases not matched to a gene. Germline values: CDR1 MNHNS, CDR2 SASEGT. CDR3 bases: TGTGCCAGCAGTGACAAAAGGGGGACAGGGGGCCGGTCCTTCCAAGAGACCCAGTACTTC. It translates to CASSDKRGTGGRSFQETQYF.

This chain uses TRBV7-2 with TRBJ1-2; D gene ambiguous. Trimming stripped 1 base from V and 8 bases from J, with 8 bases between. The CDR3 sequence is 12 residues long. Germline V gives CDR1 SGHTA, CDR2 FQGNSA. The CDR3: CASSLGAQGYTF. CDR3 sequence (DNA): TGTGCCAGCAGCTTAGGGGCGCAGGGCTACACCTTC.

This clone showed up just a few times. The identical CDR3 is also encoded by other nucleotide sequences in the sample. The rearrangement joins TRBV19 to TRBJ2-7; D possibly matches TRBD1 or TRBD2 (6 bases each). Deletions cut 5 bases from V and 5 bases from J, with 16 bases between. The CDR3 length is 14 residues. Germline CDR1 and CDR2: LNHDA and SQIVND (reference sequence). DNA of the CDR3: TGTGCCAGTAGTGTGGAGGGGGGTCGGGACGAGCAGTACTTC. This translates into CASSVEGGRDEQYF.

The V and J genes are TRBV19 and TRBJ1-2, with D perhaps matching TRBD1 (5 bases). There are 13 residues in the CDR3. Trimming took 5 bases from V and 4 from J, leaving 11 bases between them. Germline assignment: CDR1 LNHDA and CDR2 SQIVND (reference sequence). CDR3 DNA: TGTGCCAGTAGTGCCGGGGGTGGCTATGGCTACACCTTC. Its protein is CASSAGGGYGYTF.

This chain links TRBV5-5 with TRBJ2-5; 7 bases are a match to TRBD1. J gave up 1 base and V 3 bases, and 9 bases lay outside the gene matches. Germline loops: CDR1 SGHKS, CDR2 YYEKEE (reference sequence). CDR3 size: 16 residues. The CDR3 DNA reads as TGTGCCAGCAGCTCCAGACAGGGCTCTGTCCAAGAGACCCAGTACTTC. Translation gives CASSSRQGSVQETQYF.

This clone was recorded only once. V usage is TRBV2 and J usage is TRBJ1-2; D is ambiguous. Trimming removed 7 bases from V and 8 bases from J, with 2 bases in between. The CDR3 runs to 8 residues. Germline-derived CDR1 and CDR2 are SNHLY and FYNNEI. CDR3 nucleotide sequence: TGTGCCAGCACCGGCTACACCTTC. Protein sequence: CASTGYTF. Supplemented by reference TRBV2 and TRBJ1-2, the full variable domain reads EPEVTQTPSHQVTQMGQEVILRCVPISNHLYFYWYRQILGQKVEFLVSFYNNEISEKSEIFDDQFSVERPDGSNFTLKIRSTKLEDSAMYFCASTGYTFGSGTRLTVV.

The J gene is TRBJ1-5, the V gene TRBV5-1, with TRBD1 as a possible D gene (5 bases). The V end lost 0 bases, the J end lost 1 base, and 5 bases lay between the germline ends. The CDR3 consists of 14 residues. From germline, CDR1 is SGHRS and CDR2 YFSETQ. The CDR3, as DNA: TGCGCCAGCAGCTTGGGACAGAGCAATCAGCCCCAGCATTTT. Its translation is CASSLGQSNQPQHF.

This clone has just one count. At one end the junction does not follow the germline gene, possibly because of a read error. The chain recombines TRBV7-7 with TRBJ2-3; 8 bases line up with TRBD2. CDR1 is SSHAT and CDR2 is FNYEAQ in the germline V gene (reference sequence). The CDR3 spans 16 residues. CDR3: CASSLAGRGSADTQYF. CDR3 coding DNA: TGTGCTAGCAGCTTAGCGGGACGCGGGAGTGCAGATACGCAGTATTTT.

CDR3 in DNA: TGCGCCAGCAGCCAAGATTGGGCAGGCGGGAGGGGGGATACGCAGTATTTT. Translation gives CASSQDWAGGRGDTQYF. The chain recombines TRBV4-3 with TRBJ2-3, with 9 bases fitting TRBD2. The CDR3 runs to 17 residues. The V and J ends lost 0 bases and 6 bases, in that order; junction bases with no gene match: 10. The germline V gene has CDR1 LGHNA and CDR2 YSLEER.

This rearrangement joins TRBV5-6 to TRBJ2-1; D may be TRBD1 or TRBD2 (5 bases each). The CDR3 length is 13 residues. CDR1 is SGHDT and CDR2 is YYEEEE in the germline V gene. V lost 0 bases, J lost 15 bases, and 16 bases lay in between. The CDR3 DNA is TGTGCCAGCAGCTTGGTTGGGACCCTCCAGTCGTTCTTC. Protein: CASSLVGTLQSFF.

This chain connects TRBV5-1 to TRBJ1-5; a weak D match, TRBD1 (6 bases). The CDR3 is made up of 15 amino acids. Between the trimmed V and J ends, which lost 0 bases and 3 bases, there was a span of 10 bases. CDR1 is SGHRS and CDR2 is YFSETQ in the germline V gene. The CDR3 DNA follows: TGCGCCAGCAGCTTGGTAGGGGGGCTCAATCAGCCCCAGCATTTT. As protein: CASSLVGGLNQPQHF. Combining the CDR3 with reference TRBV5-1 and TRBJ1-5 gives the whole variable domain KAGVTQTPRYLIKTRGQQVTLSCSPISGHRSVSWYQQTPGQGLQFLFEYFSETQRNKGNFPGRFSGRQFSNSRSEMNVSTLELGDSALYLCASSLVGGLNQPQHFGDGTRLSIL.

This clone was seen more than once but under ten times. J is TRBJ2-7 and V is TRBV5-1, with D possibly matching TRBD2 (7 bases). Germline CDR1 is SGHRS and CDR2 is YFSETQ. The CDR3 contains 15 residues. Trimming took off 4 bases at V and 5 bases at J, with 19 bases between the two ends. The CDR3 sequence: CASSAAGGLGNEQYF. CDR3 DNA: TGCGCCAGCAGCGCTGCCGGGGGGCTTGGCAACGAGCAGTACTTC.

J is TRBJ2-7 and V is TRBV4-3; 7 bases are shared with TRBD1. The CDR3 is 14 residues long. Germline V gene sequence: CDR1 LGHNA, CDR2 YSLEER. The V gene end was trimmed by 3 bases and the J gene end by 5 bases; junction bases not matched to a gene: 7. CDR3 bases: TGCGCCAGCAGCCAGGAAGGGGGCTCACACGAGCAGTACTTC. Translating gives CASSQEGGSHEQYF.

The chain uses TRBV7-2 and TRBJ1-2, with TRBD1 matching over 8 bases. The CDR3 is 12 amino acids. V lost 11 bases and J lost 4; bases outside the gene matches: 6. Germline CDR1 reads SGHTA; CDR2 reads FQGNSA. CDR3 loop: CAQGQGGYGYTF. The CDR3 DNA follows: TGTGCCCAAGGACAGGGAGGCTATGGCTACACCTTC.

The chain uses TRBV9 and TRBJ1-1; D gene unclear. V dropped 3 bases and J dropped 5 bases, with 14 bases sitting between them. Germline values: CDR1 SGDLS, CDR2 YYNGEE. This CDR3 spans 14 amino acids. CDR3 nucleotide sequence: TGTGCCAGCAGCGCATACAGTGCGGGGACTGAAGCTTTCTTT. Translating it yields CASSAYSAGTEAFF.

V and J are TRBV7-9 and TRBJ2-7; TRBD2 agrees at 9 bases. Losses at the gene ends were 2 bases for V and 1 base for J; bases not matched to a gene: 3. Germline loops: CDR1 SEHNR, CDR2 FQNEAQ (reference sequence). The CDR3 contains 15 residues. In nucleotides, the CDR3 is TGTGCCAGCAGCTTAATTAGCGGGAGATCCTACGAGCAGTACTTC. The encoded protein is CASSLISGRSYEQYF. Full variable domain (outside the CDR3, taken from reference TRBV7-9 and TRBJ2-7): DTGVSQNPRHKITKRGQNVTFRCDPISEHNRLYWYRQTLGQGPEFLTYFQNEAQLEKSRLLSDRFSAERPKGSFSTLEIQRTEQGDSAMYLCASSLISGRSYEQYFGPGTRLTVT.

CDR3 residues: CASSVSSSWPQHF. CDR3 in DNA: TGTGCCAGTTCCGTGTCGAGCTCGTGGCCCCAGCATTTT. This rearrangement joins TRBV19 to TRBJ1-5; D is unresolved. Between the trimmed V and J ends, which lost 8 bases and 9 bases, there was a span of 17 bases. The germline V gene has CDR1 LNHDA and CDR2 SQIVND (reference sequence). This CDR3 spans 13 amino acids. Based on the CDR3 plus reference TRBV19 and TRBJ1-5, the full variable domain is DGGITQSPKYLFRKEGQNVTLSCEQNLNHDAMYWYRQDPGQGLRLIYYSQIVNDFQKGDIAEGYSVSREKKESFPLTVTSAQKNPTAFYLCASSVSSSWPQHFGDGTRLSIL.

This clone occurred a few times. V usage is TRBV4-3 and J usage is TRBJ2-1; 13 bases agree with TRBD2. Looked up from germline, CDR1 is LGHNA and CDR2 is YSLEER. The CDR3 spans 15 residues. V shed 4 bases, J shed 8 bases, and the junction held 5 bases outside the gene matches. CDR3 region: CASSLTSGRGHEQFF. The CDR3 nucleotides read TGCGCCAGCAGCCTCACTAGCGGGAGGGGGCATGAGCAGTTCTTC.